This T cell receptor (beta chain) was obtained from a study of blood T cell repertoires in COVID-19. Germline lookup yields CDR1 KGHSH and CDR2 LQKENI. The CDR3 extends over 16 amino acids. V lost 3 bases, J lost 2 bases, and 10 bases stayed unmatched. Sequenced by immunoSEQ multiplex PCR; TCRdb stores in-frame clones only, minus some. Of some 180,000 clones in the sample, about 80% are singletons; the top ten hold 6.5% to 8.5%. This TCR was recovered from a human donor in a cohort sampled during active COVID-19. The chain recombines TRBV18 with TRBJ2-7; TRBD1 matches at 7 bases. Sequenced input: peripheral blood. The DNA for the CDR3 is TGTGCCAGCTCACCGGATAAGCCGGGACAGCCCTACGAGCAGTACTTC. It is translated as CASSPDKPGQPYEQYF.